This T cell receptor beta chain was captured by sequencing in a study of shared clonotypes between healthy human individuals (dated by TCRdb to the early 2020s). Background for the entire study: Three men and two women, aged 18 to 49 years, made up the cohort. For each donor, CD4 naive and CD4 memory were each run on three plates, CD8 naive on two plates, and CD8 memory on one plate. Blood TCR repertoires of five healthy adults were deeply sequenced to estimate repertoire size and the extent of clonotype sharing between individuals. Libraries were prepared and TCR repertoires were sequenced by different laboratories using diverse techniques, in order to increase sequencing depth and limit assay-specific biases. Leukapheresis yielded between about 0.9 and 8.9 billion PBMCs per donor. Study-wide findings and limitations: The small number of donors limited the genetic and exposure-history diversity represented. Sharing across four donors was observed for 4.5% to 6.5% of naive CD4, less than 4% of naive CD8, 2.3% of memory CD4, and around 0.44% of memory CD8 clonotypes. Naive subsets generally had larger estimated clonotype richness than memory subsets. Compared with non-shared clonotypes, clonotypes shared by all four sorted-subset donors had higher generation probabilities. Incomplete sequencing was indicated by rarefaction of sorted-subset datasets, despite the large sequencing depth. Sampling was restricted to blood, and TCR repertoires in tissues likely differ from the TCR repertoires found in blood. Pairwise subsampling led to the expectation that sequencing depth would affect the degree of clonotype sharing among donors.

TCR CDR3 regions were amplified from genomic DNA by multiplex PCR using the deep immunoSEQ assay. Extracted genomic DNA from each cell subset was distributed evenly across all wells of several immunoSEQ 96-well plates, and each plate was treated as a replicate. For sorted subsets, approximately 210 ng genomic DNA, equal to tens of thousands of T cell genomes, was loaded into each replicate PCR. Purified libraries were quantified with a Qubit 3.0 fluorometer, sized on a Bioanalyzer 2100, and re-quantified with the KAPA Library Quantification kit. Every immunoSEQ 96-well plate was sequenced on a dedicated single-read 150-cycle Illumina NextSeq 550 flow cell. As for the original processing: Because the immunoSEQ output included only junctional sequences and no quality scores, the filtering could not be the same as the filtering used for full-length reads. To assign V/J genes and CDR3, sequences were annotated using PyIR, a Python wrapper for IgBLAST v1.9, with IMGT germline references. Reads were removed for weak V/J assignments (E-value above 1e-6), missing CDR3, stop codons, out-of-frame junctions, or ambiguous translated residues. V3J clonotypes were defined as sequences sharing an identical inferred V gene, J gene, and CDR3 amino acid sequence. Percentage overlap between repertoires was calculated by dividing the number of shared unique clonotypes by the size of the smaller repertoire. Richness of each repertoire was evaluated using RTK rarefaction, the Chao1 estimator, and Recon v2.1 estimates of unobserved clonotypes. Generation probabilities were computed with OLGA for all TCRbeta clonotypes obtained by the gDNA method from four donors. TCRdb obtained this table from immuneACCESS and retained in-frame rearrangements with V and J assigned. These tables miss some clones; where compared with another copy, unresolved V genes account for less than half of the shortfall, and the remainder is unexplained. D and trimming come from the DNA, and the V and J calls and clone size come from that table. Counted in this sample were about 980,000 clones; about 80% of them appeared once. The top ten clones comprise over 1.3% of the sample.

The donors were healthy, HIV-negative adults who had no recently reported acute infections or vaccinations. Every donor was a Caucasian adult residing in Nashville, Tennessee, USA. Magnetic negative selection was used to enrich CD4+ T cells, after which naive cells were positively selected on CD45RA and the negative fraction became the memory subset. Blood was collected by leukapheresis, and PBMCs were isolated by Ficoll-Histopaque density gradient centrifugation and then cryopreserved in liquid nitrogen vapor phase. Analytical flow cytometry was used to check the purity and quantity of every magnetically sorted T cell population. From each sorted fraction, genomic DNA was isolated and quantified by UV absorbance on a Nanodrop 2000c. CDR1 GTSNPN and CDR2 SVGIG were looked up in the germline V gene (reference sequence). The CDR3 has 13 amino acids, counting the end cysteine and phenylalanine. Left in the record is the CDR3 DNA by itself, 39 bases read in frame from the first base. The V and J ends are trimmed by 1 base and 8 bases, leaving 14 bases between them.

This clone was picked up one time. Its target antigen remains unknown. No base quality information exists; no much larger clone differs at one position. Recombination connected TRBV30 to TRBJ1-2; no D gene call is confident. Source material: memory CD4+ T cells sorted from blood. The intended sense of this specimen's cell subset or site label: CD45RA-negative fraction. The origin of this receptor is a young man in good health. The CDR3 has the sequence CAWSGSGVGGYTF. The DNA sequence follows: TGTGCCTGGAGTGGCTCCGGGGTGGGAGGCTACACCTTC.